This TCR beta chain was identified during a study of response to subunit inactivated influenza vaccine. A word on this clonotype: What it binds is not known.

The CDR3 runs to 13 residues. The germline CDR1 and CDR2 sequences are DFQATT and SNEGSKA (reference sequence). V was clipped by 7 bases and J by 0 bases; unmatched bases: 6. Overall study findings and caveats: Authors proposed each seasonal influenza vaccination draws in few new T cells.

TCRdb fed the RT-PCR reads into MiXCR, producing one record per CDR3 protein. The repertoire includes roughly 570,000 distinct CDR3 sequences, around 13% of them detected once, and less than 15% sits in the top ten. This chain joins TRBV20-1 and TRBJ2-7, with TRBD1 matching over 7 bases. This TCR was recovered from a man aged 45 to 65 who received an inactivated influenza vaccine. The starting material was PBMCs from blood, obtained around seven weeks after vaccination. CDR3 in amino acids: CSVDDRDSYEQYF. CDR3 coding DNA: TGCAGTGTCGACGACAGGGACTCCTACGAGCAGTACTTC.